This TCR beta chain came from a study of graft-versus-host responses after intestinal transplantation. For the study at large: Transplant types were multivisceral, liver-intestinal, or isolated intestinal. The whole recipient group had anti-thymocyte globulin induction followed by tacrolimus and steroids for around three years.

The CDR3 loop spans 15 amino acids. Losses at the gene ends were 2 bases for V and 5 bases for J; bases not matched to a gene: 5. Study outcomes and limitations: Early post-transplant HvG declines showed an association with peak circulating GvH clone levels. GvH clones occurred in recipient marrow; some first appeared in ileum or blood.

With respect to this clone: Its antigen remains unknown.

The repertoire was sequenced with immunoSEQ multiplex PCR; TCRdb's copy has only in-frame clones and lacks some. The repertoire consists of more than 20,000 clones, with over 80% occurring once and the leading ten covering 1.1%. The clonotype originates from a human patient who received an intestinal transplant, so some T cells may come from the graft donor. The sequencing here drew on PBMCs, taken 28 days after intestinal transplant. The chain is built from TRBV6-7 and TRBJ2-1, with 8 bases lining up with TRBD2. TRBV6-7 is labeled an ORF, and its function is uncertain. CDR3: CASSYPLLADNEQFF. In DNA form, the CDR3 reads TGTGCCAGCAGTTACCCACTACTAGCGGACAATGAGCAGTTCTTC.